Each of the 4 T cell receptor beta chains below was sequenced from the same sample in a study of identical twins. TCRdb re-derived calls from the 5' RACE reads in MiXCR, one entry per CDR3 protein. This sample carries under 350,000 distinct CDR3 sequences, 9.5% of them seen once, and the ten largest clones take 7% to 8.5%. This sample was shared with a second study, whose subject was yellow fever vaccine responses in identical twins.

The sample taken for sequencing was CD8+ T cells sorted from blood. The source is a woman aged 18-35 years in good health.

This clonotype was found a few times. The rearrangement links TRBV7-6 to TRBJ1-1; TRBD1 agrees at 9 bases. The germline V gene has CDR1 SGHVS and CDR2 FNYEAQ. CDR3 length: 15 residues. Trimming cost V 4 bases and J 1 base; bases outside gene matches: 4. The CDR3 spells CASSSGQGGNTEAFF. The CDR3, as DNA: TGTGCCAGCAGCTCGGGACAGGGTGGGAACACTGAAGCTTTCTTT.

This clonotype was counted at least ten times. V and J are TRBV12-3 or TRBV12-4 and TRBJ1-1; tentatively, D is TRBD1 (6 bases). The CDR3 loop spans 13 amino acids. V lost 5 bases and J 4 bases, leaving 11 bases between the germline ends. CDR3 region: CASSTGLTTEAFF. The CDR3 region has the DNA TGTGCCAGCAGTACAGGGTTGACCACTGAAGCTTTCTTT.

V gene TRBV5-1 combines with J gene TRBJ2-1; TRBD1 or TRBD2 may be the D gene (5 bases each). Germline-derived CDR1 and CDR2 are SGHRS and YFSETQ. The ends were cut back, 0 bases at V and 7 bases at J, with 11 bases in the middle. This CDR3 contains 14 residues. CDR3 sequence: CASSLGSGQNEQFF. The CDR3 DNA follows: TGCGCCAGCAGCTTGGGGTCGGGGCAAAATGAGCAGTTCTTC. Drawing the rest from reference TRBV5-1 and TRBJ2-1, the complete variable domain is KAGVTQTPRYLIKTRGQQVTLSCSPISGHRSVSWYQQTPGQGLQFLFEYFSETQRNKGNFPGRFSGRQFSNSRSEMNVSTLELGDSALYLCASSLGSGQNEQFFGPGTRLTVL.

V and J are TRBV19 and TRBJ1-5; no definite D call. This CDR3 has 14 residues. The germline V and J ends were trimmed by 3 bases and 0 bases, with 6 bases remaining between them. Germline V gene sequence: CDR1 LNHDA, CDR2 SQIVND (reference sequence). The CDR3 sequence is CASSIRTSNQPQHF. The CDR3 coding sequence is TGTGCCAGTAGTATCAGGACTAGCAATCAGCCCCAGCATTTT.